This T cell receptor beta chain was sequenced in a study of control samples from healthy donors and cancer patients. After removal of 2 bases from V and 3 bases from J, the junction contained 7 bases not matched to a gene. CDR3 size: 16 residues. Germline CDR1 MNHEY, CDR2 SVGEGT. This table comes from immunoSEQ multiplex PCR, and its TCRdb copy is limited to in-frame clones, with some not included. Among approximately 170,000 clones listed, around nine tenths were seen once. Sequencing input: blood. This clonotype originated in a woman in her 30s in good health. The gene calls are TRBV6-2 or TRBV6-3 and TRBJ1-5; 7 bases map to TRBD1. CDR3 residues: CASSYVVGGINQPQHF. Written as DNA, the CDR3 is TGTGCCAGCAGTTACGTTGTAGGGGGCATCAATCAGCCCCAGCATTTT.